This paragraph covers one TCR beta chain sequence. The antigen is undetermined. After extraction with the RNeasy kit, roughly 0.5 to 1 ug of the RNA was reverse transcribed using random hexamers. TCRdb recomputed calls from the immunoSEQ multiplex PCR reads with MiXCR, one row per CDR3 protein. The repertoire holds 120,000 or so distinct CDR3 sequences, roughly 94% seen once, with 0.28% in the top ten. V lost 3 bases and J 2 bases, leaving 20 bases between the germline ends. There are 17 residues in the CDR3. Germline V gives CDR1 SEHNR, CDR2 FQNEAQ (reference sequence). These data originate in a study of CD8 T cells in Susac syndrome. General study findings and limits: Clonal expansion of Susac CD8+ cells peaked in TEMRA cells, and it also peaked in active patients.

The chain is built from TRBV7-9 and TRBJ2-7; D perhaps matches TRBD2 (6 bases). The TCR originated in a human donor with Susac syndrome. Sequences were obtained from CD8+ T cells from PBMCs. CDR3 in DNA: TGTGCCAGCAGCTTGCCCCCCCTGGGGGGACGGACCTACGAGCAGTACTTC. Translating it yields CASSLPPLGGRTYEQYF.